Below, one TCR beta chain is given with its context. This record comes from a study of blood T cell repertoires in COVID-19. Germline V gene lookup returns CDR1 ENHRY and CDR2 SYGVKD. The CDR3 is made up of 16 amino acids. Trimming pared 5 bases from V and 0 bases from J, leaving 16 bases between. Those enrolled, adults aged roughly 18 to 95 years, came from some 23 US areas. In assigning cohorts, the study relied on participant-reported clinical history. The data were produced by immunoSEQ multiplex PCR, yet TCRdb's version contains in-frame clones alone and is incomplete. The table includes 450,000 to 600,000 clones, roughly 87% detected once.

The chain joins TRBV10-3 to TRBJ1-2, with D unclear. The receptor comes from a woman between 18 and 29 years old who had recovered from COVID-19. The sample consisted of PBMCs or T cells enriched from blood (not recorded which). The CDR3 spells CAISSTLSASNYGYTF. The CDR3 DNA reads TGTGCCATCAGTTCCACCCTTAGCGCTTCTAACTATGGCTACACCTTC.